Following are 30 T cell receptor beta chains from one sample sequenced in a study of blood T cell repertoires in COVID-19. Sequencing was performed with immunoSEQ multiplex PCR; in TCRdb, only in-frame clones are kept and a portion is missing. The table lists 80,000 or so clones, 80% to 85% of them singletons. Sequencing input: peripheral blood. The receptor set was obtained from a man at least 80 years old with acute or convalescent COVID-19.

The chain uses TRBV6-5 and TRBJ2-7; no clear D gene. Trimming removed 6 bases at V and 2 bases at J, with 14 bases between. Germline V gene data show CDR1 as MNHEY and CDR2 as SVGAGI. This CDR3 region has 14 residues. The CDR3 spells CASRVGRTPYEQYF. CDR3 nucleotides: TGTGCCAGCAGAGTGGGCAGAACCCCCTACGAGCAGTACTTC.

This chain connects TRBV5-1 to TRBJ2-5, with D perhaps matching TRBD2 (6 bases). Germline CDR1 SGHRS, CDR2 YFSETQ. This CDR3 has 16 amino acids. V was clipped by 4 bases and J by 0 bases, with 16 bases between them. The chain's CDR3 is CASSPLASANQETQYF. CDR3 bases: TGCGCCAGCAGCCCCTTGGCTAGCGCGAACCAAGAGACCCAGTACTTC.

The chain has TRBV20-1 and TRBJ2-7; 8 bases line up with TRBD1. Trimming cost V 6 bases and J 5 bases; bases outside gene matches: 3. The CDR3 length is 11 residues. Per germline, CDR1 DFQATT and CDR2 SNEGSKA (reference sequence). The CDR3 coding sequence is TGCAGTGCGGGCAGGGGGCACGAGCAGTACTTC. It specifies CSAGRGHEQYF.

The J gene is TRBJ1-1, the V gene TRBV5-5; no reliable D call. V was trimmed by 2 bases and J by 4 bases, leaving 15 bases between them. The CDR3 is 15 amino acids. CDR1 and CDR2 from the germline V gene are SGHKS and YYEKEE (reference sequence). The CDR3 coding sequence is TGTGCCAGCAGCTTAGACTTGGGGAGAGGCACTGAAGCTTTCTTT. The encoded protein is CASSLDLGRGTEAFF. Full variable domain (outside the CDR3, taken from reference TRBV5-5 and TRBJ1-1): DAGVTQSPTHLIKTRGQQVTLRCSPISGHKSVSWYQQVLGQGPQFIFQYYEKEERGRGNFPDRFSARQFPNYSSELNVNALLLGDSALYLCASSLDLGRGTEAFFGQGTRLTVV.

DNA of the CDR3: TGCAGTGCTAGTTTCCCGGGAGGGCCGGCGAGGGATGAGAATGAGCAGTTCTTC. Residues: CSASFPGGPARDENEQFF. The chain is built from TRBV20-1 and TRBJ2-1; 8 bases agree with TRBD2. The CDR3 extends over 18 amino acids. V shed 3 bases, J shed 7 bases, and the junction held 20 bases outside the gene matches. Per germline, CDR1 DFQATT and CDR2 SNEGSKA (reference sequence).

V usage is TRBV19 and J usage is TRBJ2-5; 9 positions agree with TRBD1. The germline V gene encodes CDR1 LNHDA and CDR2 SQIVND (reference sequence). Trimming removed 9 bases from V and 5 bases from J; junction bases left unmatched: 7. This CDR3 has 13 amino acids. CDR3 amino acids: CASGGTGQETQYF. The CDR3 region has the DNA TGTGCCAGCGGAGGGACAGGGCAGGAGACCCAGTACTTC.

The chain couples TRBV6-5 to TRBJ2-6; possibly TRBD2 for D (5 bases). The V end lost 2 bases, the J end lost 0 bases, and 8 bases lay between the germline ends. CDR1 is MNHEY and CDR2 is SVGAGI in the germline V gene. The CDR3 consists of 16 residues. The CDR3 coding sequence is TGTGCCAGCAGTTACGAGGGTCGCTCTGGGGCCAACGTCCTGACTTTC. This sequence encodes CASSYEGRSGANVLTF.

As regards this clone: The junction shows a germline mismatch at one end, possibly a read error. DNA of the CDR3: TGTGCCAGCAGCTCCTTTTCAGGGCGAACACCTGAGGCTTTCTTT. Translated, it gives CASSSFSGRTPEAFF. The chain combines TRBV7-8 with TRBJ1-1; D might be TRBD1 (5 bases). CDR3 length equals 15 residues. Germline-derived CDR1 and CDR2 are SGHVS and FQNEAQ.

The chain has TRBV20-1 and TRBJ2-3; 9 nucleotides match TRBD2. The CDR3 is made up of 15 amino acids. V gave up 6 bases and J gave up 4 bases; unmatched junction bases: 11. Germline V CDR1 and CDR2: DFQATT, SNEGSKA (reference sequence). As DNA, the CDR3 is TGCAGTGCGAGTAAGGGACTAGCTTCTGCAGATACGCAGTATTTT. This gives the protein CSASKGLASADTQYF.

The chain carries TRBV7-3 and TRBJ1-1; 7 bases are shared with TRBD1. This CDR3 is 13 amino acids long. J gave up 7 bases and V 5 bases, and 7 bases lay outside the gene matches. The germline CDR1 and CDR2 sequences are SGHTA and FQGTGA. Here the CDR3 DNA reads TGTGCCAGCAGCGCCCAGCAGGGGGTTGAAGCTTTCTTT. It translates to CASSAQQGVEAFF.

The chain couples TRBV6-5 to TRBJ2-3, with 7 bases aligning to TRBD2. The CDR3 is made up of 14 amino acids. Unmatched junction bases numbered 9, after V lost 6 bases and J lost 6 bases. CDR1 is MNHEY, CDR2 SVGAGI, per germline. Here the CDR3 DNA reads TGTGCCAGCAGAGCGGCGGGAGCAAGCGATACGCAGTATTTT. Amino acids: CASRAAGASDTQYF.

The CDR3 sequence is CASTEGNTGELFF. In DNA form, the CDR3 reads TGTGCCTCTACGGAGGGAAACACCGGGGAGCTGTTTTTT. The chain employs TRBV6-5 and TRBJ2-2; D is perhaps TRBD2 (6 bases). The CDR3 is 13 amino acids. Germline-derived CDR1 and CDR2 are MNHEY and SVGAGI. V gave up 11 bases and J gave up 2 bases, with 12 bases separating them.

This clone has only one observation. V gene TRBV5-4 combines with J gene TRBJ2-7; TRBD1 matches at 9 bases. The ends lost 2 bases at V and 1 base at J; junction bases unmatched: 4. The CDR3 has 15 residues. Germline loops: CDR1 SGHNT, CDR2 YYREEE (reference sequence). The CDR3 is CASSFPGQGSYEQYF. The CDR3 DNA sequence: TGTGCCAGCAGCTTCCCGGGACAGGGTTCCTACGAGCAGTACTTC.

This chain joins TRBV5-1 and TRBJ2-1; D perhaps matches TRBD2 (6 bases). CDR1 is SGHRS, CDR2 YFSETQ, per germline. The V end lost 1 base, the J end lost 2 bases, and 13 bases lay between the germline ends. The CDR3 is 16 residues long. This CDR3 is CASSLSGDSTYNEQFF. In DNA, the CDR3 is TGCGCCAGCAGCTTGTCCGGGGACTCGACCTACAATGAGCAGTTCTTC.

The chain uses TRBV19 and TRBJ2-7, with 8 bases that match TRBD1. This CDR3 comprises 16 residues. V gave up 5 bases and J gave up 0 bases; unmatched junction bases: 9. Germline CDR1 LNHDA, CDR2 SQIVND (reference sequence). The CDR3 loop reads CASSALAGGPSYEQYF. In DNA, the CDR3 is TGTGCCAGTAGTGCACTTGCAGGGGGCCCCTCCTACGAGCAGTACTTC.

This sequence joins TRBV5-6 and TRBJ1-2, with TRBD1 identical over 7 bases. After removal of 0 bases from V and 6 bases from J, the junction contained 8 bases not matched to a gene. Germline CDR1 reads SGHDT; CDR2 reads YYEEEE. The CDR3 runs to 15 residues. CDR3 sequence reads: CASSLAFTGVHGYTF. CDR3 sequence (DNA): TGTGCCAGCAGCTTGGCCTTTACAGGGGTCCATGGCTACACCTTC.

The chain couples TRBV27 to TRBJ2-2, with D tentatively TRBD1 (5 bases). The germline V and J ends were trimmed by 8 bases and 0 bases, with 10 bases remaining between them. Germline CDR1 is MNHEY and CDR2 is SMNVEV (reference sequence). This CDR3 region has 14 residues. In DNA form, the CDR3 reads TGTGCCAGCGCCTTGACAGCGAACACCGGGGAGCTGTTTTTT. This gives the protein CASALTANTGELFF.

The chain carries TRBV7-2 and TRBJ1-1; D not certain. Trimming shortened V by 2 bases and J by 3 bases, and 7 bases separated the two germline ends. The CDR3 runs 13 residues. CDR1 and CDR2 (germline): SGHTA, FQGNSA. CDR3 loop: CASSLIVDTEAFF. CDR3 DNA sequence: TGTGCCAGCAGCTTAATTGTCGACACTGAAGCTTTCTTT.

This chain joins TRBV6-5 and TRBJ2-2; D possibly corresponds to TRBD1 (7 bases). The CDR3 consists of 14 residues. V dropped 8 bases and J dropped 1 base, with 11 bases sitting between them. Germline V CDR1 and CDR2: MNHEY, SVGAGI. The CDR3 reads CASGGTVNTGELFF. The CDR3 DNA is TGTGCCAGCGGCGGGACAGTGAACACCGGGGAGCTGTTTTTT.

The chain uses TRBV28 and TRBJ2-7; 9 positions agree with TRBD2. V dropped 6 bases and J dropped 6; count of bases not matched to a gene: 9. This CDR3 has 14 amino acids. Germline V lookup: CDR1 MDHEN, CDR2 SYDVKM. CDR3 in amino acids: CASRRGGVPSEQYF. CDR3 nucleotide sequence: TGTGCCAGCAGGCGGGGGGGGGTCCCCTCCGAGCAGTACTTC.

This clone was counted a single time. The chain has TRBV27 and TRBJ2-5; a possible D gene is TRBD2 (5 bases). The length of the CDR3 is 16 residues. Trimming pared 2 bases from V and 4 bases from J, leaving 17 bases between. The germline CDR1 and CDR2 sequences are MNHEY and SMNVEV (reference sequence). The CDR3 region has the DNA TGTGCCAGCAGTTTAAGGGCGGCGGAGGTACGAGAGACCCAGTACTTC. This translates into CASSLRAAEVRETQYF.

This clone was detected only once. The J gene is TRBJ1-1, the V gene TRBV27; 7 bases map to TRBD1. Germline V gene lookup returns CDR1 MNHEY and CDR2 SMNVEV (reference sequence). V shed 9 bases and J 6 bases; nucleotides not matched to a gene: 7. This CDR3 has 12 residues. The CDR3 bases are TGTGCCAGTTCAGGGGGGTGGTCTGAAGCTTTCTTT. Encoded protein: CASSGGWSEAFF.

The chain carries TRBV5-1 and TRBJ2-1, with 13 bases lining up with TRBD2. V shed 1 base and J 5 bases; nucleotides not matched to a gene: 3. Germline loops: CDR1 SGHRS, CDR2 YFSETQ. This CDR3 contains 16 residues. The CDR3 region has the DNA TGCGCCAGCAGCTTGAGACTAGCGGGAGGTAACAATGAGCAGTTCTTC. Its translation: CASSLRLAGGNNEQFF.

The chain couples TRBV16 to TRBJ1-4; D perhaps matches TRBD1 (6 bases). The CDR3 length is 16 residues. CDR1 KGHSY and CDR2 FQNENV come from the germline V gene. Trimming took 2 bases from V and 3 from J, leaving 13 bases between them. CDR3 loop: CASSQPEQGPNEKLFF. The CDR3 DNA is TGTGCCAGCAGCCAACCCGAACAGGGACCTAATGAAAAACTGTTTTTT.

The genes are TRBV5-1 and TRBJ2-7, with 8 nucleotides matching TRBD2. The junction had 9 bases not matched to a gene; V was cut back by 4 bases and J by 3 bases. Germline V gene sequence: CDR1 SGHRS, CDR2 YFSETQ. The CDR3 spans 15 residues. Written as DNA, the CDR3 is TGCGCCAGCAGCCGAGATAGCGGGGCTAACTACGAGCAGTACTTC. Amino acids: CASSRDSGANYEQYF.

The rearrangement joins TRBV7-9 to TRBJ2-1; 13 bases line up with TRBD2. This CDR3 spans 17 amino acids. The V and J ends lost 2 bases and 5 bases, in that order; junction bases with no gene match: 6. Germline V CDR1 and CDR2: SEHNR, FQNEAQ (reference sequence). CDR3 sequence (DNA): TGTGCCAGCAGCTTATATGGGACTAGCGGGACCGACAATGAGCAGTTCTTC. This sequence encodes CASSLYGTSGTDNEQFF.

This chain links TRBV15 with TRBJ2-3; 9 positions agree with TRBD1. V was pared by 5 bases and J by 1 base, with 4 bases of the junction left unmatched. CDR1 is LNHNV and CDR2 is YYDKDF in the germline V gene (reference sequence). The CDR3 loop spans 15 amino acids. The chain's CDR3 is CATSPRTGGTDTQYF. For the CDR3, the DNA is TGTGCCACCAGCCCGCGGACAGGGGGCACAGATACGCAGTATTTT.

This clone was picked up a small number of times. The chain uses TRBV7-9 and TRBJ2-3; 12 positions match TRBD2. V was clipped by 3 bases and J by 4 bases; unmatched bases: 5. Germline V lookup: CDR1 SEHNR, CDR2 FQNEAQ (reference sequence). The CDR3 covers 16 residues. The CDR3 coding sequence is TGTGCCAGCAGCTTCCTAGCGGGAGGGCCCTCAGATACGCAGTATTTT. This gives the protein CASSFLAGGPSDTQYF.

The V gene is TRBV28, the J gene TRBJ1-1, with TRBD1 as a possible D gene (6 bases). V was pared by 6 bases and J by 6 bases, with 14 bases between. This CDR3 is 13 amino acids long. Germline CDR1 is MDHEN and CDR2 is SYDVKM. The CDR3 sequence is CASRTGWFAEAFF. The CDR3 DNA follows: TGTGCCAGCAGAACAGGGTGGTTCGCTGAAGCTTTCTTT.

The rearrangement links TRBV28 to TRBJ1-3, with D possibly TRBD1 on 6 matching bases. There are 16 residues in the CDR3. CDR1 MDHEN and CDR2 SYDVKM come from the germline V gene. Deletions cut 5 bases from V and 2 bases from J, with 16 bases between. This chain's CDR3 is CASSTKQGYTGNTIYF. DNA for the CDR3: TGTGCCAGCAGTACCAAACAGGGTTACACTGGAAACACCATATATTTT.